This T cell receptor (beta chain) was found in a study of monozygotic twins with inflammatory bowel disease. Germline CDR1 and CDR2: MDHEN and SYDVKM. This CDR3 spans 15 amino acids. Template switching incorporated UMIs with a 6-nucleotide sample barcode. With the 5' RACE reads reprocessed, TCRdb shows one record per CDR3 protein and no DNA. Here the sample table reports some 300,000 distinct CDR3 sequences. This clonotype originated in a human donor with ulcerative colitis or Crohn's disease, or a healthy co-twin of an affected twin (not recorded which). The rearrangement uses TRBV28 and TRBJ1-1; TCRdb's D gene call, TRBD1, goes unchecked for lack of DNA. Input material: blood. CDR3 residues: CASSLLTGTATEAFF.